This TCR beta chain was sequenced in a study of CD8 T cells in Susac syndrome. Peripheral blood CD8+ and CD4+ T cells were profiled by TCR beta sequencing. This CDR3 is built from 16 residues. V was cut by 1 base and J by 0 bases, with 10 bases left in between. Germline assignment: CDR1 SGHRS and CDR2 YFSETQ. RNA was extracted with the RNeasy kit, and a quantity of about 0.45 to 1 ug was reverse transcribed using random hexamers. TCRdb ran MiXCR on the immunoSEQ multiplex PCR reads and lists one entry per CDR3 protein. The sample yields 120,000 to 150,000 distinct CDR3 sequences, roughly 95% seen once.

The gene calls are TRBV5-1 and TRBJ2-2; D is undetermined. The sample was CD4+ T cells from PBMCs. This receptor was taken from a human donor in good health. Here the CDR3 reads CASSLKRAPNTGELFF. CDR3 sequence (DNA): TGCGCCAGCAGCTTGAAAAGGGCCCCGAACACCGGGGAGCTGTTTTTT.